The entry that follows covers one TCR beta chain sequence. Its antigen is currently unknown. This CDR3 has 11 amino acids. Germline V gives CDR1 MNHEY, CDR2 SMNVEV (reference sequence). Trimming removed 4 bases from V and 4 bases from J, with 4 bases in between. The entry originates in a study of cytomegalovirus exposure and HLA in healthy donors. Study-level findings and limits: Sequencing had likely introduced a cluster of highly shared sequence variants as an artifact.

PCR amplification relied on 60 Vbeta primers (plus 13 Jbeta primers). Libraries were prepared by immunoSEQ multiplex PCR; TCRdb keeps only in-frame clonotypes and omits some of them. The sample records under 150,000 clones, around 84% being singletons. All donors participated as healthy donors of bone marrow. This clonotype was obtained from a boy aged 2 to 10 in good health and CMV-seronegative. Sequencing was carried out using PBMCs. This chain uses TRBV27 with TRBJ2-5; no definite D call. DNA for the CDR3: TGTGCCAGCAGTTATAGAGAGACCCAGTACTTC. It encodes CASSYRETQYF.